A single sample is the source of the 30 T cell receptor beta chains below, sequenced in a study of cytomegalovirus exposure and HLA in healthy donors. 13 Jbeta primers and 60 Vbeta primers were used for the PCR. Sequencing used immunoSEQ multiplex PCR; TCRdb keeps in-frame clones, though not all of them. In the table there are some 160,000 clones, around 86% of which are singletons. The sample taken for sequencing was PBMCs. These receptors originate from a male donor in good health and CMV-seronegative.

V and J are TRBV6-5 and TRBJ1-3; the D is unclear. Trimming stripped 2 bases from V and 2 bases from J, with 10 bases between. This CDR3 comprises 15 residues. The germline gives CDR1 MNHEY, CDR2 SVGAGI. CDR3 sequence reads: CASSYAEPPGNTIYF. Here the CDR3 DNA reads TGTGCCAGCAGTTACGCGGAGCCCCCTGGAAACACCATATATTTT.

This chain connects TRBV27 to TRBJ1-2; maybe TRBD1 (5 bases). The V end lost 11 bases, the J end lost 3 bases, and 25 bases lay between the germline ends. CDR3 length equals 16 residues. CDR1 and CDR2 from the germline V gene are MNHEY and SMNVEV (reference sequence). The CDR3 here is CASAHTLRDSHYGYTF. The CDR3, as DNA: TGTGCCTCCGCGCACACTCTCAGGGATTCTCACTATGGCTACACCTTC.

The rearrangement uses TRBV11-2 and TRBJ2-2, with 8 bases that match TRBD2. The ends lost 2 bases at V and 2 bases at J; junction bases unmatched: 7. This CDR3 comprises 17 residues. Germline V lookup: CDR1 SGHAT, CDR2 FQNNGV. Written as DNA, the CDR3 is TGTGCCAGCAGCTTATTCGGCGGACTAGCCAACACCGGGGAGCTGTTTTTT. Translation: CASSLFGGLANTGELFF.

A few counts support this clone. V and J are TRBV19 and TRBJ2-7, with a possible D match to TRBD1 (6 bases). CDR3 length equals 12 residues. With 7 bases removed from V and 2 bases from J, the gap between germline ends came to 9 bases. Germline lookup yields CDR1 LNHDA and CDR2 SQIVND (reference sequence). The CDR3 DNA follows: TGTGCCAGTACCGGGGACACCTACGAGCAGTACTTC. Its protein product is CASTGDTYEQYF.

CDR3 amino acids: CASSLSGSEAGYEQYF. The CDR3 DNA reads TGCGCCAGCAGCCTCTCCGGGAGCGAAGCGGGCTACGAGCAGTACTTC. The rearrangement links TRBV5-1 to TRBJ2-7, with D possibly being TRBD2 (6 bases). The CDR3 covers 16 residues. The germline CDR1 and CDR2 sequences are SGHRS and YFSETQ. V lost 4 bases and J 3 bases, leaving 20 bases between the germline ends.

The CDR3 reads CAWSARGRNTEAFF. The CDR3 coding sequence is TGTGCCTGGAGTGCCCGTGGGAGAAACACTGAAGCTTTCTTT. V is TRBV30 and J is TRBJ1-1, with D uncertain. The CDR3 is made up of 14 amino acids. Germline V gene data show CDR1 as GTSNPN and CDR2 as SVGIG (reference sequence). The V end was cut by 1 base, the J end by 2 bases, with 11 bases between.

The chain is built from TRBV19 and TRBJ2-5; tentative D call: TRBD1 (6 bases). This CDR3 has 14 amino acids. The V end was cut by 4 bases, the J end by 2 bases, with 11 bases between. CDR1 is LNHDA and CDR2 is SQIVND in the germline V gene (reference sequence). This CDR3 is CASSRSTGQETQYF. DNA of the CDR3: TGTGCCAGTAGTAGATCGACAGGACAAGAGACCCAGTACTTC.

This clone was counted between two and nine times. The rearrangement joins TRBV18 to TRBJ2-7, with D tentatively TRBD1 (5 bases). Trimming shortened V by 3 bases and J by 0 bases, and 12 bases separated the two germline ends. The CDR3 runs 15 residues. The V gene's germline CDR1 is KGHSH and CDR2 LQKENI. CDR3 nucleotides: TGTGCCAGCTCACCTCAGGGCAGGAGCTCCTACGAGCAGTACTTC. Translated, it gives CASSPQGRSSYEQYF.

V gene TRBV4-1 combines with J gene TRBJ2-6; D is unclear. CDR1 MGHRA and CDR2 YSYEKL come from the germline V gene. This CDR3 spans 17 amino acids. V was trimmed by 0 bases and J by 0 bases, leaving 9 bases between them. The CDR3 DNA is TGCGCCAGCAGCCAAGATCGTCCCCTCTCTGGGGCCAACGTCCTGACTTTC. Translating it yields CASSQDRPLSGANVLTF.

V gene TRBV2 combines with J gene TRBJ2-2; D gene unclear. The germline gives CDR1 SNHLY, CDR2 FYNNEI. V lost 5 bases and J 3 bases, leaving 7 bases between the germline ends. The length of the CDR3 is 13 residues. CDR3 nucleotide sequence: TGTGCCAGCAGTACCCAGGACACCGGGGAGCTGTTTTTT. Residues: CASSTQDTGELFF.

The J gene is TRBJ2-5, the V gene TRBV5-4; the match to TRBD2 covers 7 bases. V lost 4 bases to trimming and J lost 5 bases; unmatched junction nucleotides: 14. The CDR3 consists of 16 residues. The germline V gene encodes CDR1 SGHNT and CDR2 YYREEE (reference sequence). CDR3 protein: CASSLWRAGVGETQYF. Here the CDR3 DNA reads TGTGCCAGCAGCCTATGGCGTGCGGGGGTGGGTGAGACCCAGTACTTC.

J is TRBJ2-2 and V is TRBV7-9; D gene uncertain. Germline CDR1 and CDR2: SEHNR and FQNEAQ (reference sequence). Trimming pared 1 base from V and 5 bases from J, leaving 8 bases between. CDR3 length: 14 residues. The CDR3 here is CASSLVRSTGELFF. CDR3 DNA sequence: TGTGCCAGCAGCTTAGTTCGGAGTACCGGGGAGCTGTTTTTT.

The V call is TRBV5-4, the J call TRBJ1-3, with 7 bases that match TRBD1. The CDR3 consists of 15 residues. Germline V lookup: CDR1 SGHNT, CDR2 YYREEE (reference sequence). The ends lost 3 bases at V and 0 bases at J; junction bases unmatched: 3. The CDR3 region has the DNA TGTGCCAGCAGCTCGACAGGGAGCTCTGGAAACACCATATATTTT. It translates to CASSSTGSSGNTIYF.

This clone was seen a few times. The chain combines TRBV6-1 with TRBJ1-3, with unresolved D. V was trimmed by 10 bases and J by 0 bases, leaving 16 bases between them. Germline lookup yields CDR1 MNHNS and CDR2 SASEGT. The CDR3 spans 15 residues. This CDR3 reads CATLPTRLSGNTIYF. The CDR3 DNA reads TGTGCCACCCTTCCGACTCGGCTCTCTGGAAACACCATATATTTT.

This sequence joins TRBV9 and TRBJ1-5, with D perhaps matching TRBD1 (5 bases). The CDR3 spans 14 residues. The V gene lost 0 bases and the J gene lost 7 bases, with 11 bases spanning the gap. CDR1 is SGDLS, CDR2 YYNGEE, per germline. The CDR3 nucleotides are TGTGCCAGCAGCGTAGGACAGTCTCCCCAGCCCCAGCATTTT. The encoded protein is CASSVGQSPQPQHF.

The V and J genes are TRBV19 and TRBJ1-2; D perhaps matches TRBD1 (5 bases). Deletions cut 5 bases from V and 5 bases from J, with 15 bases between. Germline V gene sequence: CDR1 LNHDA, CDR2 SQIVND (reference sequence). CDR3 length equals 14 residues. The CDR3 region has the DNA TGTGCCAGTAGTCCCGTCGTGGGGGGTTATGGCTACACCTTC. Its protein product is CASSPVVGGYGYTF.

Concerning this clone itself: An end of the junction does not agree with germline; a read error may underlie this. The chain combines TRBV6-4 with TRBJ2-2; a weak D match, TRBD2 (5 bases). The germline gives CDR1 MRHNA, CDR2 SNTAGT. This CDR3 is 14 amino acids long. CDR3 coding DNA: TGTGCCAGCAGAGGAGGCGCGAACCCCGGGGAGCTGTTTTTT. Translating gives CASRGGANPGELFF.

The V and J genes are TRBV6-5 and TRBJ1-2; 9 bases line up with TRBD1. This CDR3 has 13 amino acids. Germline V gene data show CDR1 as MNHEY and CDR2 as SVGAGI. V trimming: 6 bases; J trimming: 6 bases; junction bases outside the gene matches: 5. The CDR3 is CASSPGTGNGYTF. CDR3 DNA: TGTGCCAGCAGCCCCGGGACAGGGAATGGCTACACCTTC.

The V and J genes are TRBV7-6 and TRBJ1-5; 9 nucleotides align to TRBD1. J lost 3 bases, V lost 5 bases, and 5 bases had no gene match. Looked up from germline, CDR1 is SGHVS and CDR2 is FNYEAQ. This CDR3 spans 15 amino acids. The CDR3 bases are TGTGCCAGCAGCCCGGGACAGGGCGTCAATCAGCCCCAGCATTTT. This translates into CASSPGQGVNQPQHF.

The chain couples TRBV2 to TRBJ2-7; D is possibly TRBD2 (7 bases). This CDR3 contains 15 residues. CDR1 and CDR2 (germline): SNHLY, FYNNEI. Deletions cut 1 base from V and 4 bases from J, with 14 bases between. As DNA, the CDR3 is TGTGCCAGCAGTGAAGAGTCGGGGGGCGCGTACGAGCAGTACTTC. It translates to CASSEESGGAYEQYF.

The J gene is TRBJ2-1, the V gene TRBV7-9, with D perhaps matching TRBD1 (6 bases). V dropped 5 bases and J dropped 9 bases, with 14 bases sitting between them. The CDR3 length is 13 residues. Germline CDR1 is SEHNR and CDR2 is FQNEAQ (reference sequence). The CDR3 is CASSRPGVTEQFF. Here the CDR3 DNA reads TGTGCCAGCAGCCGGCCAGGGGTTACTGAGCAGTTCTTC.

V and J are TRBV10-1 and TRBJ2-5; D might be TRBD1 (5 bases). Germline V gene lookup returns CDR1 WNHNN and CDR2 SYGVQD (reference sequence). This CDR3 is built from 12 residues. V shed 3 bases and J shed 3 bases, with 5 bases lying between them. CDR3 residues: CASSDREETQYF. The CDR3 coding sequence is TGCGCCAGCAGTGACAGGGAAGAGACCCAGTACTTC.

The gene calls are TRBV6-1 and TRBJ2-3, with D perhaps TRBD1 (6 bases). CDR3 size: 14 residues. From germline, CDR1 is MNHNS and CDR2 SASEGT. V gave up 11 bases and J gave up 5 bases, with 20 bases separating them. CDR3 DNA: TGTGCCGTTAATGGGGCAGGGGCTGAAGATACGCAGTATTTT. Translating gives CAVNGAGAEDTQYF.

Here the CDR3 reads CASSSGQQETQYF. The CDR3 DNA is TGCGCCAGCAGCTCGGGACAGCAAGAGACCCAGTACTTC. The rearrangement links TRBV5-1 to TRBJ2-5; 7 bases line up with TRBD1. Trimming at V came to 3 bases and at J to 2 bases, leaving 1 base not matched to a gene. Germline V gene data show CDR1 as SGHRS and CDR2 as YFSETQ. This CDR3 has 13 residues.

CDR3 DNA: TGTGCCAGCAGCTTATTGGGGGCGGCCGGGGAGCTGTTTTTT. Amino acids: CASSLLGAAGELFF. The chain recombines TRBV7-6 with TRBJ2-2; D is perhaps TRBD1 (6 bases). Trimming removed 2 bases at V and 6 bases at J, with 10 bases between. CDR3 length: 14 amino acids. From germline, CDR1 is SGHVS and CDR2 FNYEAQ.

The chain couples TRBV5-1 to TRBJ1-4; TRBD1 aligns across 7 bases. Germline assignment: CDR1 SGHRS and CDR2 YFSETQ. The CDR3 is made up of 16 amino acids. V gave up 3 bases and J gave up 3 bases; unmatched junction bases: 8. The CDR3 loop is CASSSRGGTANEKLFF. CDR3 nucleotides: TGCGCCAGCAGCTCACGGGGGGGGACAGCTAATGAAAAACTGTTTTTT.

The chain carries TRBV11-3 and TRBJ1-1; maybe TRBD1 (5 bases). V was trimmed by 1 base and J by 11 bases, leaving 14 bases between them. CDR1 and CDR2 (germline): SGHNT, YENEEA. The CDR3 runs 13 residues. DNA of the CDR3: TGTGCCAGCAGCTTAGGGGTCGGGGGTGACGCTTTCTTT. It specifies CASSLGVGGDAFF.

This chain connects TRBV6-1 to TRBJ2-5; tentative D call: TRBD1 (6 bases). Looked up from germline, CDR1 is MNHNS and CDR2 is SASEGT. The V end lost 7 bases, the J end lost 5 bases, and 17 bases lay between the germline ends. The CDR3 spans 14 residues. CDR3 in amino acids: CASKGQNRPETQYF. The CDR3 DNA reads TGTGCCAGCAAGGGACAAAACCGGCCGGAGACCCAGTACTTC.

CDR3 DNA sequence: TGTGCCAGCAGTGAACCGTGGGGGGATGAAAAACTGTTTTTT. This gives the protein CASSEPWGDEKLFF. This chain joins TRBV6-1 and TRBJ1-4; D might be TRBD1 (5 bases). CDR1 and CDR2 from the germline V gene are MNHNS and SASEGT. The CDR3 loop spans 14 amino acids. The V gene lost 2 bases and the J gene lost 6 bases, with 10 bases spanning the gap.

This rearrangement joins TRBV15 to TRBJ2-7, with a possible D match to TRBD2 (6 bases). Germline V gene lookup returns CDR1 LNHNV and CDR2 YYDKDF (reference sequence). Trimming shortened V by 0 bases and J by 2 bases, and 8 bases separated the two germline ends. The CDR3 covers 14 residues. The CDR3 sequence: CATSRERGAYEQYF. DNA of the CDR3: TGTGCCACCAGCAGAGAGCGCGGGGCCTACGAGCAGTACTTC.